Shown below are 27 T cell receptor beta chains from a single sample sequenced in a study of blood T cell repertoires in COVID-19. The data were produced by immunoSEQ multiplex PCR, yet TCRdb's version contains in-frame clones alone and is incomplete. In the table there are 110,000 to 150,000 clones, approximately 80% of which are singletons. Specimen: peripheral blood. The receptors stem from a human donor in a cohort sampled during active COVID-19.

CDR3 DNA: TGTGCCAGCAGCGGCACAAGTGGCGGGGAGCTGTTTTTT. This codes for CASSGTSGGELFF. The chain couples TRBV7-3 to TRBJ2-2; D remains ambiguous. CDR1 SGHTA and CDR2 FQGTGA come from the germline V gene. The CDR3 covers 13 residues. V was shortened by 5 bases and J by 7 bases, with 11 bases between the two germline ends.

The chain joins TRBV28 to TRBJ2-5, with D possibly matching TRBD1 (6 bases). The CDR3 has 14 residues. Germline lookup yields CDR1 MDHEN and CDR2 SYDVKM. Trimming stripped 3 bases from V and 2 bases from J, with 10 bases between. This CDR3 is CASSFGQIQETQYF. The CDR3 DNA sequence: TGTGCCAGCAGTTTCGGACAGATTCAAGAGACCCAGTACTTC.

The chain uses TRBV5-1 and TRBJ2-3; TRBD1 agrees at 7 bases. J was trimmed by 6 bases and V by 5 bases; bases with no gene match: 12. The germline V gene has CDR1 SGHRS and CDR2 YFSETQ. This CDR3 is built from 15 residues. CDR3 region: CASSVTGWHYDTQYF. CDR3 sequence (DNA): TGCGCCAGCAGTGTGACAGGGTGGCATTACGATACGCAGTATTTT. The full variable domain, rest sourced from reference TRBV5-1 and TRBJ2-3, is KAGVTQTPRYLIKTRGQQVTLSCSPISGHRSVSWYQQTPGQGLQFLFEYFSETQRNKGNFPGRFSGRQFSNSRSEMNVSTLELGDSALYLCASSVTGWHYDTQYFGPGTRLTVL.

V usage is TRBV6-2 or TRBV6-3 and J usage is TRBJ1-5, with a weak D call TRBD1 (6 bases). Per germline, CDR1 MNHEY and CDR2 SVGEGT. Trimming left V 6 bases short and J 0 bases short, with 15 bases between. The CDR3 has 16 amino acids. The CDR3 region has the DNA TGTGCCAGCAGGCCTTCACAGGGATATAGCAATCAGCCCCAGCATTTT. Translated: CASRPSQGYSNQPQHF.

This chain connects TRBV7-3 to TRBJ2-7, with 9 bases fitting TRBD1. CDR3 length: 15 residues. CDR1 SGHTA and CDR2 FQGTGA come from the germline V gene. Trimming cost V 4 bases and J 3 bases; bases outside gene matches: 7. The CDR3 loop is CASSSTGGLVYEQYF. CDR3 in DNA: TGTGCCAGCAGCTCGACAGGGGGTCTAGTCTACGAGCAGTACTTC. The complete variable domain, with remaining parts taken from reference TRBV7-3 and TRBJ2-7, reads GAGVSQTPSNKVTEKGKYVELRCDPISGHTALYWYRQSLGQGPEFLIYFQGTGAADDSGLPNDRFFAVRPEGSVSTLKIQRTERGDSAVYLCASSSTGGLVYEQYFGPGTRLTVT.

This clone was seen a few times. The chain is built from TRBV4-2 and TRBJ2-7; 9 bases line up with TRBD2. V shed 4 bases and J 4 bases; nucleotides not matched to a gene: 14. The V gene's germline CDR1 is LGHNA and CDR2 YNFKEQ. CDR3 length: 17 amino acids. In nucleotides, the CDR3 is TGTGCCAGCAGCCGCCTGGGGGGGTCTAGCGGGACGTACGAGCAGTACTTC. Amino acid sequence: CASSRLGGSSGTYEQYF.

This chain connects TRBV28 to TRBJ1-5; the match to TRBD1 covers 8 bases. Germline assignment: CDR1 MDHEN and CDR2 SYDVKM. CDR3 length: 17 residues. The V segment lost 0 bases and the J segment 2 bases; nucleotides outside the gene matches: 6. The DNA for the CDR3 is TGTGCCAGCAGTTTATGGGGCCCGACAGGGGGCAATCAGCCCCAGCATTTT. Its translation: CASSLWGPTGGNQPQHF.

The chain links TRBV15 to TRBJ1-5, with 7 bases matching TRBD1. This CDR3 contains 17 residues. V gave up 2 bases and J gave up 0 bases; unmatched junction bases: 7. Looked up from germline, CDR1 is LNHNV and CDR2 is YYDKDF (reference sequence). The CDR3 DNA is TGTGCCACCAGCAGAAGGGCGGGACAGAATAGCAATCAGCCCCAGCATTTT. Its translation is CATSRRAGQNSNQPQHF.

The gene calls are TRBV28 and TRBJ2-5; 9 positions agree with TRBD1. CDR1 and CDR2 from the germline V gene are MDHEN and SYDVKM. V trimming: 2 bases; J trimming: 2 bases; junction bases outside the gene matches: 3. CDR3 length equals 15 residues. The CDR3 reads CASSLRGQGQETQYF. The CDR3 DNA follows: TGTGCCAGCAGTTTAAGGGGACAGGGTCAAGAGACCCAGTACTTC. The full variable domain, completed using reference TRBV28 and TRBJ2-5, is DVKVTQSSRYLVKRTGEKVFLECVQDMDHENMFWYRQDPGLGLRLIYFSYDVKMKEKGDIPEGYSVSREKKERFSLILESASTNQTSMYLCASSLRGQGQETQYFGPGTRLLVL.

The V and J genes are TRBV3-1 (or the pseudogene TRBV3-2) and TRBJ2-7; 14 nucleotides agree with TRBD2. The CDR3 is made up of 20 amino acids. The trim removed 1 base at V and 1 base at J, leaving 12 bases unmatched. CDR1 is LGHDT and CDR2 is YNNKEL in the germline V gene (reference sequence). This CDR3 reads CASSQAGRGGLAGGSYEQYF. The DNA of the CDR3 is TGTGCCAGCAGCCAAGCGGGCAGGGGCGGACTAGCGGGAGGATCCTACGAGCAGTACTTC.

The CDR3: CASSPGQGPSTYEQYF. CDR3 nucleotide sequence: TGTGCCAGCAGCCCCGGACAGGGGCCCTCGACCTACGAGCAGTACTTC. The genes are TRBV7-2 and TRBJ2-7; 9 nucleotides match TRBD1. Germline CDR1 is SGHTA and CDR2 is FQGNSA. J gave up 2 bases and V 5 bases, and 10 bases lay outside the gene matches. The CDR3 runs to 16 residues.

J is TRBJ1-3 and V is TRBV7-3; D gene uncertain. The CDR3 runs 13 residues. CDR1 and CDR2 from the germline V gene are SGHTA and FQGTGA. The V end lost 4 bases, the J end lost 1 base, and 5 bases lay between the germline ends. CDR3 DNA sequence: TGTGCCAGCAGCTCGGGGTCTGGAAACACCATATATTTT. The encoded protein is CASSSGSGNTIYF.

This clone came up a few times. Other DNA sequences from this sample encode an identical CDR3 as well. This sequence joins TRBV7-9 and TRBJ1-5; the D is unclear. CDR1 and CDR2 (germline): SEHNR, FQNEAQ (reference sequence). This CDR3 contains 13 residues. The V end was cut by 1 base, the J end by 4 bases, with 5 bases between. CDR3 sequence reads: CASSLGPNQPQHF. The CDR3 coding sequence is TGTGCCAGCAGCTTAGGTCCGAATCAGCCCCAGCATTTT.

The gene calls are TRBV14 and TRBJ2-1; D gene uncertain. Per the germline V gene, CDR1 is SGHDN and CDR2 is FVKESK. V shed 6 bases and J shed 0 bases, with 12 bases lying between them. The CDR3 extends over 15 amino acids. The CDR3 sequence: CASRSTRSSYNEQFF. DNA of the CDR3: TGTGCCAGCAGGAGCACCCGGAGCTCCTACAATGAGCAGTTCTTC.

The V gene is TRBV4-1, the J gene TRBJ2-3, with 12 bases aligning to TRBD1. CDR1 is MGHRA and CDR2 is YSYEKL in the germline V gene. V was pared by 4 bases and J by 1 base, with 6 bases of the junction left unmatched. The CDR3 contains 17 residues. CDR3 amino acids: CASSPRDRGRGTDTQYF. CDR3 in DNA: TGCGCCAGCAGCCCTAGGGACAGGGGGCGCGGCACAGATACGCAGTATTTT.

The V and J genes are TRBV4-2 and TRBJ1-2; 9 nucleotides line up with TRBD1. Germline assignment: CDR1 LGHNA and CDR2 YNFKEQ. V was pared by 4 bases and J by 6 bases, with 15 bases of the junction left unmatched. The CDR3 covers 17 residues. The CDR3, as DNA: TGTGCCAGCAGCCCAGGAACAGGGGGCATTGTTACGAATGGCTACACCTTC. Protein sequence: CASSPGTGGIVTNGYTF.

V usage is TRBV7-2 and J usage is TRBJ1-6; 9 bases map to TRBD1. V lost 1 base and J lost 9; bases outside the gene matches: 4. The length of the CDR3 is 15 residues. The germline V gene has CDR1 SGHTA and CDR2 FQGNSA. CDR3: CASSLVGTGRSPLHF. The CDR3 nucleotides read TGTGCCAGCAGCTTAGTTGGGACAGGGCGTTCACCCCTCCACTTT.

The CDR3 DNA reads TGTGCCACCGCCAGGACAGTCAGCTCCTACGAGCAGTACTTC. Amino acids: CATARTVSSYEQYF. V is TRBV28 and J is TRBJ2-7, with a weak D call TRBD1 (6 bases). There are 14 residues in the CDR3. The germline V and J ends were trimmed by 10 bases and 0 bases, with 16 bases remaining between them. CDR1 is MDHEN, CDR2 SYDVKM, per germline.

A few counts support this clone. The rearrangement joins TRBV11-3 to TRBJ2-5, with 7 bases that match TRBD2. After removal of 1 base from V and 4 bases from J, the junction contained 18 bases not matched to a gene. Germline CDR1 is SGHNT and CDR2 is YENEEA. This CDR3 contains 19 residues. The CDR3 protein is CASSLGQQRMWEGRETQYF. For the CDR3, the DNA is TGTGCCAGCAGCTTAGGTCAACAAAGAATGTGGGAGGGCCGAGAGACCCAGTACTTC.

The rearrangement links TRBV7-9 to TRBJ1-4, with a tentative D call TRBD1 (6 bases). The CDR3 spans 17 residues. Per the germline V gene, CDR1 is SEHNR and CDR2 is FQNEAQ (reference sequence). V lost 5 bases and J 0 bases, leaving 16 bases between the germline ends. CDR3 nucleotides: TGTGCCAGCAGCCACGGACAGAGTACGGCAACTAATGAAAAACTGTTTTTT. Translated, it gives CASSHGQSTATNEKLFF.

The CDR3 loop reads CASSPTGQNYGYTF. The DNA for the CDR3 is TGTGCCAGCAGCCCTACAGGGCAAAACTATGGCTACACCTTC. The V and J genes are TRBV7-3 and TRBJ1-2; D is perhaps TRBD1 (6 bases). Germline V gene lookup returns CDR1 SGHTA and CDR2 FQGTGA. The CDR3 is 14 residues long. V lost 5 bases, J lost 2 bases, and 12 bases lay in between.

This rearrangement joins TRBV5-1 to TRBJ2-5; 15 bases align to TRBD2. Germline values: CDR1 SGHRS, CDR2 YFSETQ. This CDR3 contains 17 residues. The J segment lost 4 bases and the V segment lost 4 bases, leaving 8 bases of the junction unmatched. The CDR3 region has the DNA TGCGCCAGCAGCCAGGGACTAGCGGGAGGAGGTGGAGAGACCCAGTACTTC. Its protein is CASSQGLAGGGGETQYF.

V gene TRBV7-2 combines with J gene TRBJ2-7; TRBD1 matches 10 bases. There are 14 residues in the CDR3. In germline, CDR1 is SGHTA, CDR2 FQGNSA. V shed 8 bases, J shed 4 bases, and the junction held 8 bases outside the gene matches. The CDR3 is CASQWGTGVYEQYF. CDR3 bases: TGTGCCAGCCAGTGGGGGACAGGGGTATACGAGCAGTACTTC.

The chain carries TRBV4-3 and TRBJ1-2; 8 nucleotides agree with TRBD1. J was trimmed by 4 bases and V by 6 bases; bases with no gene match: 10. The germline V gene encodes CDR1 LGHNA and CDR2 YSLEER. The CDR3 covers 15 residues. CDR3 in amino acids: CASSKEDRERYGYTF. CDR3 coding DNA: TGCGCCAGCAGTAAAGAGGACAGGGAACGCTATGGCTACACCTTC.

The chain is built from TRBV7-2 and TRBJ2-7; 9 nucleotides align to TRBD2. CDR1 is SGHTA and CDR2 is FQGNSA in the germline V gene. Trimming at V came to 4 bases and at J to 5 bases, leaving 9 bases not matched to a gene. The CDR3 length is 15 residues. The CDR3 is CASSYLWREGHEQYF. In DNA, the CDR3 is TGTGCCAGCAGCTACCTTTGGCGGGAGGGCCACGAGCAGTACTTC. The variable domain in full, with the rest retrieved from reference TRBV7-2 and TRBJ2-7, is GAGVSQSPSNKVTEKGKDVELRCDPISGHTALYWYRQSLGQGLEFLIYFQGNSAPDKSGLPSDRFSAERTGGSVSTLTIQRTQQEDSAVYLCASSYLWREGHEQYFGPGTRLTVT.

This chain joins TRBV29-1 and TRBJ2-7; 11 nucleotides line up with TRBD1. The CDR3 length is 12 residues. CDR1 SQVTM and CDR2 ANQGSEA come from the germline V gene. V shed 6 bases, J shed 6 bases, and the junction held 4 bases outside the gene matches. The CDR3 spells CSVTGQGAEQYF. CDR3 nucleotide sequence: TGCAGCGTGACCGGACAGGGGGCCGAGCAGTACTTC.

The J gene is TRBJ2-1, the V gene TRBV6-2 or TRBV6-3, with 8 bases matching TRBD1. This CDR3 is 15 amino acids long. Germline trimming cut 5 bases from V and 9 bases from J; bases unmatched to any gene: 12. The germline V gene encodes CDR1 MNHEY and CDR2 SVGEGT. CDR3 DNA sequence: TGTGCCAGCAGTACCCCGGAACAGGGGGTCATTGAGCAGTTCTTC. Encoded protein: CASSTPEQGVIEQFF.